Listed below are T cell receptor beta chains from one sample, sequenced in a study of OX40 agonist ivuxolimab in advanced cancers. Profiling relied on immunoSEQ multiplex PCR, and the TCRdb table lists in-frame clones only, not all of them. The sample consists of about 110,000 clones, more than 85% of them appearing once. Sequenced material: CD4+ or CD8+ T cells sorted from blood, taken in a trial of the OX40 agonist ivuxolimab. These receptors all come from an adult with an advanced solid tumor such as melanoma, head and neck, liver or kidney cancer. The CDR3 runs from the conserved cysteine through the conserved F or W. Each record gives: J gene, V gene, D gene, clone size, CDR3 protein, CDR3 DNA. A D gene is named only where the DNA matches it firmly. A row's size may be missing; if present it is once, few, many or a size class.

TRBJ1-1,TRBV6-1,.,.,CASRVTRETEAFF,TGTGCCAGCAGGGTCACCAGGGAAACTGAAGCTTTCTTT
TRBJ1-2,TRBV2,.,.,CASSERRLYGYTF,TGTGCCAGCAGTGAAAGGCGATTATATGGCTACACCTTC
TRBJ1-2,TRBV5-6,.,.,CASSLAGNNYGYTF,TGTGCCAGCAGCTTGGCAGGCAATAACTATGGCTACACCTTC
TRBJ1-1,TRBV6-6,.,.,CASSYRGMTEAFF,TGTGCCAGCAGTTACAGGGGGATGACTGAAGCTTTCTTT
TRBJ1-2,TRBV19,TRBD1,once,CASSNTGVANYGYTF,TGTGCCAGTAGTAACACAGGGGTAGCTAACTATGGCTACACCTTC
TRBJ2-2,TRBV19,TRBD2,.,CASRPLLAGGDTGELFF,TGTGCCAGTAGGCCTCTATTAGCGGGGGGAGACACCGGGGAGCTGTTTTTT
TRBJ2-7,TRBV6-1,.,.,CASSPNSEQYF,TGTGCCAGCAGTCCCAACTCGGAGCAGTACTTC
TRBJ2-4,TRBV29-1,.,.,CSVQSGAGAKNIQYF,TGCAGCGTCCAATCGGGGGCCGGGGCCAAAAACATTCAGTACTTC
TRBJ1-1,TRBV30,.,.,CAWSVRGVKAFF,TGTGCCTGGAGTGTACGCGGGGTAAAAGCTTTCTTT
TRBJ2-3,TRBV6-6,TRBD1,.,CASATGTGGNTQYF,TGTGCCAGCGCAACCGGGACAGGAGGGAATACGCAGTATTTT
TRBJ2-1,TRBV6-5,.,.,CASSYSRDRTNNEQFF,TGTGCCAGCAGTTACTCGAGAGACAGGACAAACAATGAGCAGTTCTTC
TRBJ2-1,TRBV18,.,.,CASSPIGSSYNEQFF,TGTGCCAGCTCACCAATTGGAAGCTCCTACAATGAGCAGTTCTTC
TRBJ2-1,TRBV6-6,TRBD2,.,CASRTSGRSYNEQFF,TGTGCCAGCAGAACTAGCGGGAGATCCTACAATGAGCAGTTCTTC
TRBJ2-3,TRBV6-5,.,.,CASSYGMGGSDTQYF,TGTGCCAGCAGTTACGGGATGGGGGGCTCAGATACGCAGTATTTT
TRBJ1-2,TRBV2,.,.,CASLPTGQYGYTF,TGTGCCAGCCTCCCGACAGGCCAATATGGCTACACCTTC
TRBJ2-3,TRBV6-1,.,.,CASTTSVSDTQYF,TGTGCCAGCACTACTAGTGTTTCAGATACGCAGTATTTT
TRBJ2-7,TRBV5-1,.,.,CASSLGRLSEQYF,TGCGCCAGCAGCTTGGGAAGGTTGAGCGAGCAGTACTTC